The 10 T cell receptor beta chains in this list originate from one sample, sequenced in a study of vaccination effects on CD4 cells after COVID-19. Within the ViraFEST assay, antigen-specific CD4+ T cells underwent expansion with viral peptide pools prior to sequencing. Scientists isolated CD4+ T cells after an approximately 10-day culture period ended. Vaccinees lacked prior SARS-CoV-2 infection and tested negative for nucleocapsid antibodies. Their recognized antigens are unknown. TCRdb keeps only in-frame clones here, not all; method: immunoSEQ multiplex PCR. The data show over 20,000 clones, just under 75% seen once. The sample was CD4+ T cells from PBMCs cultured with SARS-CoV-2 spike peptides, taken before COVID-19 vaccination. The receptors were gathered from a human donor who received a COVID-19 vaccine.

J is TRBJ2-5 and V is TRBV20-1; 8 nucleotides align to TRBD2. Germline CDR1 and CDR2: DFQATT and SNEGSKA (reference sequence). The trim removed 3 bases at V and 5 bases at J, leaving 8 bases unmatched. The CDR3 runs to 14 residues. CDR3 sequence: CSASTAGGGETQYF. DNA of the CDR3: TGCAGTGCTAGTACTGCGGGAGGAGGGGAGACCCAGTACTTC.

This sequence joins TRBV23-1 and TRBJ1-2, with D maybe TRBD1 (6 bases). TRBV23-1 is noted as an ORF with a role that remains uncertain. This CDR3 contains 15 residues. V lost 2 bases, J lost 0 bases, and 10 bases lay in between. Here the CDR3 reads CASSQTRGANYGYTF. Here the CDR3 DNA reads TGCGCCAGCAGTCAAACCAGGGGTGCTAACTATGGCTACACCTTC.

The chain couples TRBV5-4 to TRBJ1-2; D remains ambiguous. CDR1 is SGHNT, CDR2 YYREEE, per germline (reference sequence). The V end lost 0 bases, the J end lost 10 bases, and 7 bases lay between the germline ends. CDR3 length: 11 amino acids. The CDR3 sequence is CASSLGAFYTF. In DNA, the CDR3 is TGTGCCAGCAGCTTGGGGGCCTTCTACACCTTC.

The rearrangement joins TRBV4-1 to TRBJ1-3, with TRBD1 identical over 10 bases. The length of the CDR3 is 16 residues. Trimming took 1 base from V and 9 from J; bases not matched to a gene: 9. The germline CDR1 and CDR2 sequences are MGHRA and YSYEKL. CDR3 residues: CASSQGRTGGRGTIYF. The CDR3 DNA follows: TGCGCCAGCAGCCAAGGTCGGACAGGGGGACGAGGCACCATATATTTT.

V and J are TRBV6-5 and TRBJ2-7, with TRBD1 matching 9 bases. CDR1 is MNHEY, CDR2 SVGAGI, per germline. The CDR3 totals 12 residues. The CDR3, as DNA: TGTACCCAAACCGGGACAGGGATCGAGCAGTACTTC. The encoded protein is CTQTGTGIEQYF.

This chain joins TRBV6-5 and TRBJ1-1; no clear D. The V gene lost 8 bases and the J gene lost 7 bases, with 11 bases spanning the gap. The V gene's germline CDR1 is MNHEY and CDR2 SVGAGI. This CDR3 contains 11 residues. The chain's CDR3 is CASRPQVEAFF. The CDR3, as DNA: TGTGCCAGCCGCCCCCAGGTTGAAGCTTTCTTT.

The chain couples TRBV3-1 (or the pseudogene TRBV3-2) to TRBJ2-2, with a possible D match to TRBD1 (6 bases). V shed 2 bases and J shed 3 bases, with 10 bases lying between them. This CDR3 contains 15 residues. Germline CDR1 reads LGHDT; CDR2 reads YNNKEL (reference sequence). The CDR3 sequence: CASSQTGLDTGELFF. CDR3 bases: TGTGCCAGCAGCCAAACAGGGCTGGACACCGGGGAGCTGTTTTTT.

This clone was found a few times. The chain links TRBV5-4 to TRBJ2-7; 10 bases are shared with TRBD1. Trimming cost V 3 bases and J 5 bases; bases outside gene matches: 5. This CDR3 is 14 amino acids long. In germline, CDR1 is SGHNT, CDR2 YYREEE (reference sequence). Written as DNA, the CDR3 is TGTGCCAGCAGCTATCGGACAGGGGGAAACGAGCAGTACTTC. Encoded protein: CASSYRTGGNEQYF.

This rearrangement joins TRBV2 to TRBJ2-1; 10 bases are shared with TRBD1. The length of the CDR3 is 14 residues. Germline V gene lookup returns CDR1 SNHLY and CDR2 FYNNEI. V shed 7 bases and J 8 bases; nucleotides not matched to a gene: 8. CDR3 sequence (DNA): TGTGCCAGCACCATGGGGACAGGGGTTCATGAGCAGTTCTTC. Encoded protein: CASTMGTGVHEQFF.

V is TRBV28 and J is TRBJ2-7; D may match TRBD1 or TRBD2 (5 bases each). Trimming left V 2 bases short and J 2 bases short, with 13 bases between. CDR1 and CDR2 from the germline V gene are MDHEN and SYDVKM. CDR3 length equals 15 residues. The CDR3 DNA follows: TGTGCCAGCAGTTTAAATAGGGACCGAACCTACGAGCAGTACTTC. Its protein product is CASSLNRDRTYEQYF. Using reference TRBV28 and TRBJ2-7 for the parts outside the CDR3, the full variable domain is DVKVTQSSRYLVKRTGEKVFLECVQDMDHENMFWYRQDPGLGLRLIYFSYDVKMKEKGDIPEGYSVSREKKERFSLILESASTNQTSMYLCASSLNRDRTYEQYFGPGTRLTVT.